This TCR beta chain was captured by sequencing in a study of blood T cell repertoires in COVID-19. Overall study context: Samples representing acute and convalescent COVID-19 were sourced from the United States, Italy and Spain.

In the original analysis: Estimation of nucleated cell counts relied on the amplification of reference gene primers. Profiling relied on immunoSEQ multiplex PCR, and the TCRdb table lists in-frame clones only, not all of them. D and trimming come from the DNA, and the V and J calls and clone size come from that table. The table has fewer than 65,000 clones, approximately 84% seen once. Material for sequencing was peripheral blood. The clonotype comes from a man aged 55 to 70 with acute or convalescent COVID-19.

The CDR3: CASSLRRGGVLNEQFF. CDR3 sequence (DNA): TGTGCCAGCAGCTTAAGGCGGGGGGGCGTCCTCAATGAGCAGTTCTTC. J is TRBJ2-1 and V is TRBV11-3; 9 positions agree with TRBD2. The germline V gene encodes CDR1 SGHNT and CDR2 YENEEA. This CDR3 contains 16 residues. After removal of 2 bases from V and 6 bases from J, the junction contained 8 bases not matched to a gene.